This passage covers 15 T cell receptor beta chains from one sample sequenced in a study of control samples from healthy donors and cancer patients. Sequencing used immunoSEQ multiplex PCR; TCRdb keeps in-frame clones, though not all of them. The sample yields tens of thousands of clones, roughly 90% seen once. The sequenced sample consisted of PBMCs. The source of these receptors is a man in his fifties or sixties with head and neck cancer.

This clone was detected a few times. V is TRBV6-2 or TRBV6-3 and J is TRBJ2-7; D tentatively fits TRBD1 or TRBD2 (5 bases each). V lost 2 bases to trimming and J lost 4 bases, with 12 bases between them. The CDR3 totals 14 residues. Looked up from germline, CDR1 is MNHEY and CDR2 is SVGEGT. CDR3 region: CASSYVGVMYEQYF. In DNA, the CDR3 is TGTGCCAGCAGTTACGTGGGGGTGATGTACGAGCAGTACTTC.

Here the CDR3 reads CASSESRGRTEKLFF. The CDR3 DNA reads as TGCGCCAGCAGTGAGTCACGGGGGCGGACGGAAAAACTGTTTTTT. The chain joins TRBV10-1 to TRBJ1-4; TRBD1 might be the D (6 bases). V lost 0 bases to trimming and J lost 8 bases, with 13 bases between them. Germline V gene lookup returns CDR1 WNHNN and CDR2 SYGVQD (reference sequence). The CDR3 length is 15 residues.

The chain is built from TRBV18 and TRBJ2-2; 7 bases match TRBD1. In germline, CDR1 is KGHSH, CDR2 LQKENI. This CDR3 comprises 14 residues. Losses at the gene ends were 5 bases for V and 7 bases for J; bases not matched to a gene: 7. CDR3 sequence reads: CASSSRDSSGELFF. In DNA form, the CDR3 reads TGTGCCAGCTCATCCCGGGACAGCAGCGGGGAGCTGTTTTTT. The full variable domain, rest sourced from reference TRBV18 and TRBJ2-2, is NAGVMQNPRHLVRRRGQEARLRCSPMKGHSHVYWYRQLPEEGLKFMVYLQKENIIDESGMPKERFSAEFPKEGPSILRIQQVVRGDSAAYFCASSSRDSSGELFFGEGSRLTVL.

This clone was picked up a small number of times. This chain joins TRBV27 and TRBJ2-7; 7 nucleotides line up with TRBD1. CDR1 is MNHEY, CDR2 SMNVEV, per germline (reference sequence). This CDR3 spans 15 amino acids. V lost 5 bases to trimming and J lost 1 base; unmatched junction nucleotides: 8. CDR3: CASSRDRVGSYEQYF. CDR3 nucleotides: TGTGCCAGCAGTAGAGACAGGGTCGGGTCCTACGAGCAGTACTTC.

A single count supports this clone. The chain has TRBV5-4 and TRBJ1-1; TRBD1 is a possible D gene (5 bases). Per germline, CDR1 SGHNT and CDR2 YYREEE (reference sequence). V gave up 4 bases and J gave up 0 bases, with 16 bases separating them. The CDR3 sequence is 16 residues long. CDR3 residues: CASSAGTPGMNTEAFF. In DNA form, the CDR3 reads TGTGCCAGCAGCGCCGGGACGCCCGGTATGAACACTGAAGCTTTCTTT.

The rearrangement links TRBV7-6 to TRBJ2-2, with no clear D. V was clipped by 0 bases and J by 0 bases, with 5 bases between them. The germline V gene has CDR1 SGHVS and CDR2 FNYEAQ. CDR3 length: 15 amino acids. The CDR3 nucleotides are TGTGCCAGCAGCTTAGCGATACCGAACACCGGGGAGCTGTTTTTT. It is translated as CASSLAIPNTGELFF.

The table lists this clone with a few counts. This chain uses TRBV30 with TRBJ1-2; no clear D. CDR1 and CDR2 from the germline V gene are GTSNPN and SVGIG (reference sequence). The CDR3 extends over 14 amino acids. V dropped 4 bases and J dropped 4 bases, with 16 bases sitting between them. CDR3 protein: CAWTRGRVPYGYTF. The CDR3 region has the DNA TGTGCCTGGACCCGCGGACGGGTACCCTATGGCTACACCTTC. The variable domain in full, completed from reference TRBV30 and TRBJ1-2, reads SQTIHQWPATLVQPVGSPLSLECTVEGTSNPNLYWYRQAAGRGLQLLFYSVGIGQISSEVPQNLSASRPQDRQFILSSKKLLLSDSGFYLCAWTRGRVPYGYTFGSGTRLTVV.

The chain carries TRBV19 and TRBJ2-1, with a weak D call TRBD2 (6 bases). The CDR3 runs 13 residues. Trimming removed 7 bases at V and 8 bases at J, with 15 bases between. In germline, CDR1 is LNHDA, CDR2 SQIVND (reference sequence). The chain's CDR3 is CASTAEGHDEQFF. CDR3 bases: TGTGCCAGTACCGCGGAGGGTCACGATGAGCAGTTCTTC. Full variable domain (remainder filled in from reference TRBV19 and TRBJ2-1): DGGITQSPKYLFRKEGQNVTLSCEQNLNHDAMYWYRQDPGQGLRLIYYSQIVNDFQKGDIAEGYSVSREKKESFPLTVTSAQKNPTAFYLCASTAEGHDEQFFGPGTRLTVL.

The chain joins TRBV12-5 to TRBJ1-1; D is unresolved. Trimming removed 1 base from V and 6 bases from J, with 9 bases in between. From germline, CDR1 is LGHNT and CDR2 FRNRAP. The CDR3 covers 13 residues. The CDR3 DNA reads TGTGCTAGTGGTTTGGGTCGAACTGCTGAAGCTTTCTTT. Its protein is CASGLGRTAEAFF.

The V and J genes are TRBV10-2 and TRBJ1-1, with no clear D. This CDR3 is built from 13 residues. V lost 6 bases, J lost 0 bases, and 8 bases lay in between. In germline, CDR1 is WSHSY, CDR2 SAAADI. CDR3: CASRLSMNTEAFF. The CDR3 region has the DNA TGCGCCAGCAGACTTAGTATGAACACTGAAGCTTTCTTT.

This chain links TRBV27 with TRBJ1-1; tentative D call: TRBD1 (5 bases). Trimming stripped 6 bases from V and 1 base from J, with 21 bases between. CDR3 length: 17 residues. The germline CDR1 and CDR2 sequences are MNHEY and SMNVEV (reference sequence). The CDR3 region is CASSFLVIGGRNTEAFF. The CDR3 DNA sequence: TGTGCCAGCAGCTTTTTGGTCATCGGGGGGAGGAACACTGAAGCTTTCTTT.

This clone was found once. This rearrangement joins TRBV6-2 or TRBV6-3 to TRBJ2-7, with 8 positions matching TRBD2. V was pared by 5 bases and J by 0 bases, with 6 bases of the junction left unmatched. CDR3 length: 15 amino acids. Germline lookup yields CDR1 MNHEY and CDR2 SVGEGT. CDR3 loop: CASSDLSGNSYEQYF. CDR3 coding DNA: TGTGCCAGCAGTGACCTTAGCGGGAACTCCTACGAGCAGTACTTC.

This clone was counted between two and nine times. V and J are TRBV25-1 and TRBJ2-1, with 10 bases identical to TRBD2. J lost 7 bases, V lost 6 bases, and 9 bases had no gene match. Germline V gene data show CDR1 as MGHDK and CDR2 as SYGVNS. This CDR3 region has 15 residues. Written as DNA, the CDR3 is TGTGCCAGCAGGACCACTAGCGGGGCGCCGAATGAGCAGTTCTTC. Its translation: CASRTTSGAPNEQFF.

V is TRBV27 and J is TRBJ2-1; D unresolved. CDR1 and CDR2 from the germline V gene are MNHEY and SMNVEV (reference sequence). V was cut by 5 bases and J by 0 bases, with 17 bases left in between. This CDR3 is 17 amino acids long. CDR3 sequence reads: CASSPRTDASSYNEQFF. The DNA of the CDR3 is TGTGCCAGCAGTCCCAGGACGGACGCGAGCTCCTACAATGAGCAGTTCTTC.

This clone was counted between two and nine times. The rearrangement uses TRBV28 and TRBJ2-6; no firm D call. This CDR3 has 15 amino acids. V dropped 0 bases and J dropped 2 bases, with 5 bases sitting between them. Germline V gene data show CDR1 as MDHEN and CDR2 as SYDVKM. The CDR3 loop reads CASSLWVTGANVLTF. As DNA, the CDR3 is TGTGCCAGCAGTTTATGGGTTACTGGGGCCAACGTCCTGACTTTC.